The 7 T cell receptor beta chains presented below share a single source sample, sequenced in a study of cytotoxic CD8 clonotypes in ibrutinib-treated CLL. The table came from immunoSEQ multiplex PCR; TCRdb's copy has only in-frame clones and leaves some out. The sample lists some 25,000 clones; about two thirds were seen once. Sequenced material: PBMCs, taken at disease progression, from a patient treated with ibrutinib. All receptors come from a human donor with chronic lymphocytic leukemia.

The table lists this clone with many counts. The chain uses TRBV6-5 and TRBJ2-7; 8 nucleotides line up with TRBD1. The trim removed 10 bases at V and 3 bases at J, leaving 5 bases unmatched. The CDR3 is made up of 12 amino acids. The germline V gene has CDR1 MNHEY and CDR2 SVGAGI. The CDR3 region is CATRTGHYEQYF. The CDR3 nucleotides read TGTGCCACCCGGACAGGGCACTACGAGCAGTACTTC.

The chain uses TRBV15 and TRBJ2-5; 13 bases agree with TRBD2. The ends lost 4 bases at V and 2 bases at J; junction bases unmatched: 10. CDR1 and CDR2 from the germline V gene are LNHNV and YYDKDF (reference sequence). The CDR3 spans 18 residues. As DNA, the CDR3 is TGTGCCACCAGCACTACTATCCCGGGACTAGCGGGGCAAGAGACCCAGTACTTC. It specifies CATSTTIPGLAGQETQYF.

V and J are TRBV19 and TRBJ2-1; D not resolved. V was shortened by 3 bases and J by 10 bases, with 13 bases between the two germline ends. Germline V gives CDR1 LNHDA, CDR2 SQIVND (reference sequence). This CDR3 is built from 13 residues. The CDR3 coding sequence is TGTGCCAGTAGTATCCGCCCTAGTGGGGAGCAGTTCTTC. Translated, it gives CASSIRPSGEQFF.

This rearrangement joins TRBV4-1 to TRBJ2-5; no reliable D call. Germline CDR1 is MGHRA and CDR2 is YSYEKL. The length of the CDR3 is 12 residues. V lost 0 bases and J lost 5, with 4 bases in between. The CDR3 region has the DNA TGCGCCAGCAGCCAAGATAGGGAGACCCAGTACTTC. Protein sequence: CASSQDRETQYF.

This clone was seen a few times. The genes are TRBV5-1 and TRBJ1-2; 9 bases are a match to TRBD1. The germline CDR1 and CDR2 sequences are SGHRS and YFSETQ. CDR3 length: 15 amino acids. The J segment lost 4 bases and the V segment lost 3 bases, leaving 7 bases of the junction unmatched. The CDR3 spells CASSSTGGEIYGYTF. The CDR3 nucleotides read TGCGCCAGCAGCTCCACAGGGGGCGAGATCTATGGCTACACCTTC.

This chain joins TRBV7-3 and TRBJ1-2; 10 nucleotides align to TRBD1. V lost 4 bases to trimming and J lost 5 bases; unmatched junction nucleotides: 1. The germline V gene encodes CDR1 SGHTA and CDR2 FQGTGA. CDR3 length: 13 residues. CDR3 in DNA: TGTGCCAGCAGCTCGGGACAGGGGTATGGCTACACCTTC. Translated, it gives CASSSGQGYGYTF.

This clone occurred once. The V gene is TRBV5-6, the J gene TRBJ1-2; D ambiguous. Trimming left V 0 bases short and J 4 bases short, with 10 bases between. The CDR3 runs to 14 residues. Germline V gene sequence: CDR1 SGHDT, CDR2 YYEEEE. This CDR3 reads CASSLETVGYGYTF. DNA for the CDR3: TGTGCCAGCAGCTTGGAAACCGTGGGCTATGGCTACACCTTC.